These 12 T cell receptor beta chains originate from one sample sequenced in a study of OX40 agonist ivuxolimab in advanced cancers. Assay: immunoSEQ multiplex PCR; the TCRdb copy retains only in-frame clones and omits some. The sample shows approximately 68,000 clones, 88% of them seen only once. The material sequenced was CD4+ or CD8+ T cells sorted from blood, taken in a trial of the OX40 agonist ivuxolimab. These receptors were obtained from an adult with an advanced solid tumor such as melanoma, head and neck, liver or kidney cancer.

The chain recombines TRBV9 with TRBJ1-4; perhaps TRBD1 as D (5 bases). Germline-derived CDR1 and CDR2 are SGDLS and YYNGEE. The CDR3 sequence is 15 residues long. Trimming left V 4 bases short and J 7 bases short, with 17 bases between. The CDR3 sequence: CASSPLTGDGEKLFF. DNA of the CDR3: TGTGCCAGCAGCCCATTAACAGGAGATGGTGAAAAACTGTTTTTT.

V usage is TRBV6-6 and J usage is TRBJ1-4; 11 nucleotides agree with TRBD1. This CDR3 is built from 15 residues. Germline CDR1 and CDR2: MNHNY and SVGAGI (reference sequence). J gave up 6 bases and V 5 bases, and 5 bases lay outside the gene matches. The CDR3 coding sequence is TGTGCCAGCAGTCTGGGACAGGGGGGTGATGAAAAACTGTTTTTT. It is translated as CASSLGQGGDEKLFF.

The chain has TRBV9 and TRBJ1-1; a possible D gene is TRBD1 (5 bases). From germline, CDR1 is SGDLS and CDR2 YYNGEE. This CDR3 is 13 amino acids long. Trimming took off 3 bases at V and 6 bases at J, with 12 bases between the two ends. The CDR3 protein is CASSAGGRSEAFF. The CDR3 nucleotides are TGTGCCAGCAGCGCTGGGGGACGCTCTGAAGCTTTCTTT.

This clone was seen once. The gene calls are TRBV6-1 and TRBJ2-7; 10 nucleotides match TRBD2. With V trimmed by 4 bases and J by 3 bases, 3 bases remained unmatched. CDR3 length: 14 amino acids. CDR1 and CDR2 (germline): MNHNS, SASEGT. CDR3 protein: CASSVRLAGYEQYF. CDR3 DNA: TGTGCCAGCAGTGTTCGACTAGCGGGCTACGAGCAGTACTTC.

This clone showed up just a few times. The J gene is TRBJ1-4, the V gene TRBV4-3; TRBD1 might be the D (6 bases). The CDR3 contains 18 residues. Looked up from germline, CDR1 is LGHNA and CDR2 is YSLEER. The germline V and J ends were trimmed by 4 bases and 2 bases, with 20 bases remaining between them. The chain's CDR3 is CASSLDPQQGTTNEKLFF. The CDR3 nucleotides are TGCGCCAGCAGCCTCGACCCGCAACAGGGTACCACTAATGAAAAACTGTTTTTT.

Of note for this clone: A junction boundary mismatches the germline segment, possibly from a read error. The chain uses TRBV9 and TRBJ2-5; either TRBD1 or TRBD2 may fit D (7 bases each). Per the germline V gene, CDR1 is SGDLS and CDR2 is YYNGEE. This CDR3 comprises 17 residues. CDR3 protein: CARSDQGGDLGQETQYF. In DNA, the CDR3 is TGTGCCCGCAGCGACCAGGGGGGGGATCTAGGACAAGAGACCCAGTACTTC.

The chain combines TRBV6-1 with TRBJ2-7, with TRBD2 as a possible D gene (7 bases). Trimming shortened V by 2 bases and J by 3 bases, and 11 bases separated the two germline ends. Germline-derived CDR1 and CDR2 are MNHNS and SASEGT. The CDR3 is 14 residues long. This CDR3 is CASSERGGDYEQYF. DNA of the CDR3: TGTGCCAGCAGTGAAAGGGGGGGGGACTACGAGCAGTACTTC.

This chain connects TRBV6-6 to TRBJ2-7; a weak D match, TRBD2 (6 bases). V dropped 2 bases and J dropped 3 bases, with 11 bases sitting between them. Germline values: CDR1 MNHNY, CDR2 SVGAGI (reference sequence). The CDR3 runs to 14 residues. The CDR3 DNA is TGTGCCAGCAGTTACGCGGGGCCGGTCTACGAGCAGTACTTC. This gives the protein CASSYAGPVYEQYF.

This chain uses TRBV5-1 with TRBJ2-5; 9 nucleotides align to TRBD2. Germline lookup yields CDR1 SGHRS and CDR2 YFSETQ. This CDR3 region has 16 residues. V was pared by 4 bases and J by 2 bases, with 9 bases of the junction left unmatched. DNA for the CDR3: TGCGCCAGCAGCCCCGGCGGGGGGGTTACACAAGAGACCCAGTACTTC. This translates into CASSPGGGVTQETQYF.

The rearrangement links TRBV19 to TRBJ1-5; possibly TRBD1 for D (5 bases). Germline values: CDR1 LNHDA, CDR2 SQIVND (reference sequence). The CDR3 is made up of 12 amino acids. V was clipped by 2 bases and J by 7 bases, with 6 bases between them. CDR3 region: CASSIRGQPQHF. CDR3 DNA sequence: TGTGCCAGTAGTATAAGGGGCCAGCCCCAGCATTTT.

The chain is built from TRBV7-2 and TRBJ1-2; D call uncertain. V dropped 1 base and J dropped 8 bases, with 14 bases sitting between them. This CDR3 has 14 residues. Germline CDR1 is SGHTA and CDR2 is FQGNSA. Written as DNA, the CDR3 is TGTGCCAGCAGCTTAGATAGTTCTGGGTTGGGCTACACCTTC. Encoded protein: CASSLDSSGLGYTF.

This chain connects TRBV7-2 to TRBJ2-3, with 10 bases identical to TRBD2. The CDR3 is made up of 15 amino acids. The germline CDR1 and CDR2 sequences are SGHTA and FQGNSA. The J segment lost 4 bases and the V segment lost 7 bases, leaving 8 bases of the junction unmatched. CDR3: CASTLSGGAADTQYF. Here the CDR3 DNA reads TGTGCCAGCACCCTGAGCGGGGGGGCGGCAGATACGCAGTATTTT.